Following are 23 T cell receptor beta chains from one sample sequenced in a study of T cell clones after liver transplantation. TCRdb's table, derived via immunoSEQ multiplex PCR, lists solely in-frame clones and lacks some. Of roughly 67,000 clones in the sample, 80% to 95% were seen once. The source material was CD4+ T cells from blood, sampled roughly 25 months after liver transplant. The receptors stem from a human patient who received a liver transplant. The graft donor may account for some of the T cells.

The chain carries TRBV9 and TRBJ1-2; D is ambiguous. Deletions cut 0 bases from V and 8 bases from J, with 17 bases between. This CDR3 comprises 15 residues. The germline CDR1 and CDR2 sequences are SGDLS and YYNGEE. The CDR3 DNA reads as TGTGCCAGCAGCGTAGAAGGAGGACGGACTTTAGGCTACACCTTC. This translates into CASSVEGGRTLGYTF.

The genes are TRBV5-1 and TRBJ1-3; D unclear. The CDR3 totals 13 residues. Germline V gene lookup returns CDR1 SGHRS and CDR2 YFSETQ. The V end was cut by 3 bases, the J end by 2 bases, with 6 bases between. The CDR3 here is CASSSTTGNTIYF. The CDR3 DNA reads TGCGCCAGCAGCTCAACTACTGGAAACACCATATATTTT.

The rearrangement links TRBV27 to TRBJ1-5, with D unresolved. Germline V CDR1 and CDR2: MNHEY, SMNVEV (reference sequence). This CDR3 is 13 amino acids long. V was cut by 5 bases and J by 5 bases, with 10 bases left in between. DNA for the CDR3: TGTGCCAGCAGTCCGACGGGATATCAGCCCCAGCATTTT. It specifies CASSPTGYQPQHF.

Here the CDR3 reads CASDRDRGQETQYF. The CDR3 DNA follows: TGTGCCAGTGACCGGGACAGGGGACAAGAGACCCAGTACTTC. The V call is TRBV2, the J call TRBJ2-5; TRBD1 aligns across 10 bases. V was pared by 9 bases and J by 2 bases, with 6 bases of the junction left unmatched. This CDR3 region has 14 residues. Per the germline V gene, CDR1 is SNHLY and CDR2 is FYNNEI.

The gene calls are TRBV4-3 and TRBJ2-5; possible D gene TRBD1, 6 bases. V lost 0 bases to trimming and J lost 3 bases, with 8 bases between them. Per germline, CDR1 LGHNA and CDR2 YSLEER. The CDR3 is 14 amino acids. The CDR3 DNA reads TGCGCCAGCAGCCAAGAGACAGGCAAAGAGACCCAGTACTTC. Its translation: CASSQETGKETQYF.

The DNA of the CDR3 is TGTGCCAGCTCACCACTCCCTGACAGGGGGCGCGATGGCTACACCTTC. Translation: CASSPLPDRGRDGYTF. This sequence joins TRBV18 and TRBJ1-2; TRBD1 agrees at 10 bases. The ends lost 1 base at V and 6 bases at J; junction bases unmatched: 8. This CDR3 is 16 amino acids long. CDR1 KGHSH and CDR2 LQKENI come from the germline V gene.

As concerns this clone: Additional DNA sequences in this sample encode the identical CDR3. This sequence joins TRBV6-5 and TRBJ2-3; D uncertain. V lost 7 bases, J lost 4 bases, and 9 bases lay in between. The CDR3 has 12 residues. Germline loops: CDR1 MNHEY, CDR2 SVGAGI. Written as DNA, the CDR3 is TGTGCCAGCACCCTGCCCCCAGATACGCAGTATTTT. Translating it yields CASTLPPDTQYF.

V usage is TRBV7-8 and J usage is TRBJ2-1; D is possibly TRBD2 (6 bases). V lost 2 bases and J 2 bases, leaving 13 bases between the germline ends. Germline V lookup: CDR1 SGHVS, CDR2 FQNEAQ. This CDR3 has 16 amino acids. CDR3 sequence reads: CASSLKRAGAYNEQFF. The CDR3 DNA is TGTGCCAGCAGCTTAAAGCGGGCCGGCGCCTACAATGAGCAGTTCTTC. Based on the CDR3 plus reference TRBV7-8 and TRBJ2-1, the full variable domain is GAGVSQSPRYKVAKRGQDVALRCDPISGHVSLFWYQQALGQGPEFLTYFQNEAQLDKSGLPSDRFFAERPEGSVSTLKIQRTQQEDSAVYLCASSLKRAGAYNEQFFGPGTRLTVL.

V is TRBV11-2 and J is TRBJ1-2, with D tentatively TRBD1 (5 bases). Germline CDR1 is SGHAT and CDR2 is FQNNGV. This CDR3 comprises 14 residues. The V end was cut by 5 bases, the J end by 7 bases, with 17 bases between. The CDR3 spells CASSLPAGRGGYTF. In DNA form, the CDR3 reads TGTGCCAGCAGCCTCCCGGCCGGGAGGGGTGGCTACACCTTC.

V gene TRBV2 combines with J gene TRBJ1-1; D is unclear. Trimming took off 7 bases at V and 8 bases at J, with 14 bases between the two ends. This CDR3 has 12 amino acids. Looked up from germline, CDR1 is SNHLY and CDR2 is FYNNEI. The CDR3 sequence is CASIPYLGEAFF. The CDR3, as DNA: TGTGCCAGCATTCCCTACCTGGGAGAAGCTTTCTTT.

This chain uses TRBV5-6 with TRBJ2-6; 7 nucleotides agree with TRBD1. Per the germline V gene, CDR1 is SGHDT and CDR2 is YYEEEE. J lost 4 bases, V lost 4 bases, and 8 bases had no gene match. The CDR3 is 16 residues long. The CDR3 bases are TGTGCCAGCAGCCGACAGACAGGGATCGGGGCCAACGTCCTGACTTTC. It yields the protein CASSRQTGIGANVLTF.

This chain links TRBV6-1 with TRBJ1-2; TRBD1 agrees at 8 bases. The CDR3 sequence is 12 residues long. The germline V gene encodes CDR1 MNHNS and CDR2 SASEGT. J was trimmed by 8 bases and V by 7 bases; bases with no gene match: 6. The CDR3 sequence: CASIPTGEGYTF. The CDR3 nucleotides are TGTGCCAGCATCCCGACAGGGGAAGGCTACACCTTC.

This clone was seen a handful of times. Other DNA sequences from this sample encode an identical CDR3 as well. The gene calls are TRBV5-6 and TRBJ2-5, with 9 bases that match TRBD2. The V gene end was trimmed by 0 bases and the J gene end by 4 bases; junction bases not matched to a gene: 4. CDR1 is SGHDT, CDR2 YYEEEE, per germline. The CDR3 is 15 residues long. The CDR3 here is CASSLGGGRAETQYF. As DNA, the CDR3 is TGTGCCAGCAGCTTGGGTGGCGGGAGGGCAGAGACCCAGTACTTC.

This clone appeared once. The chain links TRBV7-3 to TRBJ2-5, with D hard to call. From germline, CDR1 is SGHTA and CDR2 FQGTGA. The V gene lost 5 bases and the J gene lost 5 bases, with 12 bases spanning the gap. The CDR3 consists of 13 residues. DNA for the CDR3: TGTGCCAGCAGCCGGGCCCCGAGTGAGACCCAGTACTTC. This sequence encodes CASSRAPSETQYF.

J is TRBJ2-2 and V is TRBV11-3; the D is unclear. The CDR3 runs to 17 residues. Looked up from germline, CDR1 is SGHNT and CDR2 is YENEEA. V was clipped by 0 bases and J by 3 bases, with 14 bases between them. The CDR3 DNA reads as TGTGCCAGCAGCTTAGAATCCCGACTCAGGTACACCGGGGAGCTGTTTTTT. It codes for CASSLESRLRYTGELFF.

V and J are TRBV6-5 and TRBJ2-7; 7 bases map to TRBD1. V was clipped by 7 bases and J by 7 bases; unmatched bases: 10. Germline-derived CDR1 and CDR2 are MNHEY and SVGAGI. The CDR3 spans 13 residues. This CDR3 reads CASIKTGSGEQYF. CDR3 nucleotides: TGTGCCAGCATTAAGACAGGGTCGGGAGAGCAGTACTTC.

This clone was counted a single time. The rearrangement uses TRBV11-3 and TRBJ2-1; 8 bases fit TRBD2. Germline values: CDR1 SGHNT, CDR2 YENEEA. This CDR3 comprises 15 residues. The trim removed 2 bases at V and 8 bases at J, leaving 8 bases unmatched. CDR3 DNA: TGTGCCAGCAGCTTATTTGACCTCGGGAGGGATGAGCAGTTCTTC. This gives the protein CASSLFDLGRDEQFF.

The chain links TRBV7-2 to TRBJ1-4; D is unresolved. The germline V and J ends were trimmed by 5 bases and 7 bases, with 17 bases remaining between them. Germline V gene lookup returns CDR1 SGHTA and CDR2 FQGNSA. The CDR3 runs 15 residues. The CDR3 DNA is TGTGCCAGCAGCCCCCGGGCCGGGTTTAGTGAAAAACTGTTTTTT. It specifies CASSPRAGFSEKLFF.

The chain has TRBV7-2 and TRBJ1-1; TRBD1 aligns across 9 bases. Germline V gene sequence: CDR1 SGHTA, CDR2 FQGNSA. V dropped 5 bases and J dropped 5; count of bases not matched to a gene: 9. The CDR3 is 15 residues long. In nucleotides, the CDR3 is TGTGCCAGCAGCGCCACAGGGGGCCATGGGACTGAAGCTTTCTTT. Translated, it gives CASSATGGHGTEAFF.

The chain uses TRBV5-1 and TRBJ2-3, with 7 positions matching TRBD2. Per the germline V gene, CDR1 is SGHRS and CDR2 is YFSETQ. The CDR3 sequence is 16 residues long. The trim removed 2 bases at V and 1 base at J, leaving 7 bases unmatched. CDR3 sequence reads: CASSFRGAGGTDTQYF. The CDR3 bases are TGCGCCAGCAGCTTCAGAGGGGCGGGGGGCACAGATACGCAGTATTTT.

The chain joins TRBV2 to TRBJ1-5; D unclear. The CDR3 is 13 residues long. The V gene's germline CDR1 is SNHLY and CDR2 FYNNEI. Deletions cut 6 bases from V and 7 bases from J, with 13 bases between. The CDR3 sequence is CASSPGFGQPQHF. CDR3 DNA sequence: TGTGCCAGCAGCCCGGGGTTTGGACAGCCCCAGCATTTT.

The J gene is TRBJ2-7, the V gene TRBV9; 11 positions agree with TRBD1. This CDR3 has 13 amino acids. With V trimmed by 6 bases and J by 3 bases, 2 bases remained unmatched. The germline V gene has CDR1 SGDLS and CDR2 YYNGEE. The CDR3, as DNA: TGTGCCAGCACCGGGACAGGGGGCTACGAGCAGTACTTC. This gives the protein CASTGTGGYEQYF.

The J gene is TRBJ1-2, the V gene TRBV6-4, with no clear D. V was clipped by 2 bases and J by 8 bases, with 12 bases between them. The CDR3 totals 13 residues. The germline gives CDR1 MRHNA, CDR2 SNTAGT. CDR3 loop: CASSDHIGGGYTF. CDR3 nucleotides: TGTGCCAGCAGTGACCACATTGGTGGGGGCTACACCTTC.